This record looks at one T cell receptor (beta chain) sequence and its context. Its antigen is undetermined. This sample was included in a study of T cell repertoires in cytomegalovirus infection. Study-level background: Carrying CMV and the relevant HLA type showed in public TCR beta signatures.

Via MiXCR, TCRdb re-called the reads, giving one row per CDR3 protein. Found here are around 430,000 distinct CDR3 sequences, approximately 40% of them singletons; the top ten hold about 39%. Findings of the study overall: Ex vivo, HLA-C-restricted CMV-specific TCR beta clonotypes prevailed over the rest of the response. Cumulated frequencies of public TCR beta families served to identify carriers of CMV plus the relevant HLA.

The CDR3 loop spans 17 amino acids. Germline V lookup: CDR1 MGHRA, CDR2 YSYEKL. The V and J ends lost 1 base and 0 bases, in that order; junction bases with no gene match: 7. The rearrangement links TRBV4-1 to TRBJ2-3; 7 bases fit TRBD2. Sequencing used cultured PBMCs, obtained from culture after CMV antigen stimulation. The TCR comes from a human donor in good health (CMV status not recorded). Some clones in this sample may be carry-over from other donors' samples. The CDR3 DNA is TGCGCCAGCAGCCAAGTCCTCCTAGCGGATAGCACAGATACGCAGTATTTT. This codes for CASSQVLLADSTDTQYF.